The clone carrying this T cell receptor (beta chain) was found a few times. Its antigen is undetermined. Looked up from germline, CDR1 is MGHDK and CDR2 is SYGVNS. CDR3 length: 13 amino acids. J gave up 3 bases and V 8 bases, and 3 bases lay outside the gene matches. Unique molecular identifiers were built into the TCRbeta library. TCRdb itself ran the PCR reads through MiXCR, one entry per CDR3 protein. The table has 90,000 to 130,000 distinct CDR3 sequences, 10% seen once. The data were taken from a study of T-cell reconstitution after alpha-beta-depleted transplantation in children. Study-wide findings and caveats: Newly generated T cells supplied most T-cell counts and diversity one year post-transplant. At day 60, the high TCRbeta diversity found in some patients originated from recipient T cells and thymic progenitors that had survived.

The clonotype was recovered from a boy aged 2 to 9 with acute lymphoblastic leukemia, due to receive a stem cell transplant. Specimen: PBMCs, collected before TCRalphabeta/CD19-depleted stem cell transplant. The chain links TRBV25-1 to TRBJ1-4; 7 bases agree with TRBD1. The CDR3 protein is CASGQASNEKLFF. CDR3 DNA: TGTGCCAGCGGACAGGCCTCTAATGAAAAACTGTTTTTT.